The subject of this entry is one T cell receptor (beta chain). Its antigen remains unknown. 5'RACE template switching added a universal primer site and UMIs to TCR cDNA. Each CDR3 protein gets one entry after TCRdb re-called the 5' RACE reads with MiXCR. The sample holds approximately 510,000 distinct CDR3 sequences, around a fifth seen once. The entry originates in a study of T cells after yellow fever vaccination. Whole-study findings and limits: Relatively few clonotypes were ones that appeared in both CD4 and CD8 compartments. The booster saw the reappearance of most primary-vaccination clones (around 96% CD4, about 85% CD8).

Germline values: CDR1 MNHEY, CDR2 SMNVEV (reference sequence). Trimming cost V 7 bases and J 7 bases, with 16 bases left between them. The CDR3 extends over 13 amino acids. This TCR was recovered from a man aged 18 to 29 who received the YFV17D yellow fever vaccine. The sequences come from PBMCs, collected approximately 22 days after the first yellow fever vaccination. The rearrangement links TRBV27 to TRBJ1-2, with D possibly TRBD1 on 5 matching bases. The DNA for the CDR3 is TGTGCCAGCACTGCCGGGGCCCTGGGTGGCTACACCTTC. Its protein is CASTAGALGGYTF.